This T cell receptor beta chain is from a study of T cells in Graves' hyperthyroidism and ophthalmopathy. Overall study findings and caveats: Most thyroid-expanded clonotypes above 0.001 were also found in blood. Separation of ophthalmopathy from stable hyperthyroidism was achieved by a 13 V-J model.

Template material for amplifying TCR beta CDR3 regions consisted of RNA transcripts. Carried out on the TCR CDR3, a first-round RT-PCR used the HTBI primer set. One entry per CDR3 protein results from TCRdb running MiXCR on the multiplex PCR reads. The sample lists 550,000 to 600,000 distinct CDR3 sequences; over 15% were seen once. PBMCs were collected from an approximately 9.3 ml volume of fresh peripheral blood. This CDR3 is built from 16 residues. V shed 6 bases and J shed 2 bases, with 18 bases lying between them. Many counts were recorded for this clonotype. Its antigen is as yet unknown. This sequence joins TRBV12-3 or TRBV12-4 and TRBJ2-3, with D perhaps matching TRBD2 (7 bases). The TCR comes from a woman aged 18-29 years with Graves' hyperthyroidism. The sequenced sample was blood. The CDR3 coding sequence is TGTGCCAGCAGCCTCCTTGGGGGGGGGCCCACAGATACGCAGTATTTT. Its translation: CASSLLGGGPTDTQYF.